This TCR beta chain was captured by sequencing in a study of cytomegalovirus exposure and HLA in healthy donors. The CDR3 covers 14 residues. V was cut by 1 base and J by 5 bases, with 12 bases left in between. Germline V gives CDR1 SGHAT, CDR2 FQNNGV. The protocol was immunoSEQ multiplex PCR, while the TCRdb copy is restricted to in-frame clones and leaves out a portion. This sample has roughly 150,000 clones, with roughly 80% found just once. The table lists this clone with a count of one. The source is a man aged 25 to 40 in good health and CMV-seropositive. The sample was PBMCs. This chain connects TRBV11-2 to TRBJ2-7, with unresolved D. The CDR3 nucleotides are TGTGCCAGCAGCTTAGCGCCAACAGACCACGAGCAGTACTTC. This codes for CASSLAPTDHEQYF. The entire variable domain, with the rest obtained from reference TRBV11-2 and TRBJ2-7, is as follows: EAGVAQSPRYKIIEKRQSVAFWCNPISGHATLYWYQQILGQGPKLLIQFQNNGVVDDSQLPKDRFSAERLKGVDSTLKIQPAKLEDSAVYLCASSLAPTDHEQYFGPGTRLTVT.